What follows is one TCR beta chain and its context. Per the original data handling: Reference gene primer amplification gave estimated nucleated cell counts. Method: immunoSEQ multiplex PCR; TCRdb's copy keeps in-frame clones and lacks some. V and J calls plus clone size are reproduced from that table; the DNA served to infer D and trimming. The sample has 390,000 or so clones; 75% to 90% are singletons. The entry originates in a study of blood T cell repertoires in COVID-19. Study-wide background: Samples of COVID-19 (acute and convalescent) were obtained from the United States, Italy and Spain. Sources were T cells, B-cell-depleted T cells, or PBMCs; the material itself was cDNA or gDNA.

Looked up from germline, CDR1 is MDHEN and CDR2 is SYDVKM. V lost 6 bases and J 4 bases, leaving 13 bases between the germline ends. The CDR3 spans 14 residues. The gene calls are TRBV28 and TRBJ2-1, with D perhaps matching TRBD1 (6 bases). The TCR was taken from a woman aged 25 to 39 with active or convalescent COVID-19. The sequenced material came from peripheral blood. The CDR3 nucleotides read TGTGCCAGCAGCTTTATTGACAGGTACAATGAGCAGTTCTTC. This gives the protein CASSFIDRYNEQFF.